Listed here are 26 T cell receptor beta chains from one sample, sequenced in a study of identical twins. TCRdb recomputed calls from the 5' RACE reads with MiXCR, one row per CDR3 protein. The sample contains hundreds of thousands of distinct CDR3 sequences, roughly 12% of which appear only once. A further study also used this sample, focusing on yellow fever vaccine responses in identical twins.

The material sequenced was PBMCs. These receptors were taken from a woman under 30 in good health.

The chain couples TRBV27 to TRBJ2-2; D remains ambiguous. The CDR3 spans 14 residues. The V end lost 2 bases, the J end lost 4 bases, and 8 bases lay between the germline ends. Germline V CDR1 and CDR2: MNHEY, SMNVEV (reference sequence). The chain's CDR3 is CASSLRRITGELFF. The CDR3 DNA reads TGTGCCAGCAGTTTAAGGCGGATCACCGGGGAGCTGTTTTTT.

This clonotype was seen at least ten times. The V gene is TRBV28, the J gene TRBJ1-1, with D hard to call. Trimming took 7 bases from V and 6 from J, leaving 15 bases between them. CDR1 and CDR2 from the germline V gene are MDHEN and SYDVKM. The CDR3 runs to 13 residues. Here the CDR3 reads CASKPEVSPEAFF. CDR3 DNA: TGTGCCAGCAAACCCGAAGTAAGTCCTGAAGCTTTCTTT.

The chain links TRBV15 to TRBJ2-6, with 7 bases aligning to TRBD1. This CDR3 is built from 16 residues. Unmatched junction bases numbered 7, after V lost 4 bases and J lost 4 bases. The germline CDR1 and CDR2 sequences are LNHNV and YYDKDF (reference sequence). Here the CDR3 reads CATSTNRGIGANVLTF. The CDR3 DNA sequence: TGTGCCACCAGCACTAACAGGGGAATCGGGGCCAACGTCCTGACTTTC.

The chain joins TRBV24-1 to TRBJ2-1; D is unresolved. Trimming removed 0 bases from V and 0 bases from J, with 8 bases in between. Per germline, CDR1 KGHDR and CDR2 SFDVKD. CDR3 length: 16 amino acids. CDR3 nucleotides: TGTGCCACCAGTGATTTGCACACAAGCTCCTACAATGAGCAGTTCTTC. Translated, it gives CATSDLHTSSYNEQFF.

This clonotype was detected many times. This sequence joins TRBV7-9 and TRBJ2-5; 9 nucleotides line up with TRBD1. The CDR3 extends over 14 amino acids. The junction had 5 bases not matched to a gene; V was cut back by 2 bases and J by 7 bases. Germline CDR1 SEHNR, CDR2 FQNEAQ (reference sequence). The CDR3 nucleotides are TGTGCCAGCAGCTTACGGGACAGGGAGTCGACCCAGTACTTC. The encoded protein is CASSLRDRESTQYF.

At least ten counts were recorded for this clonotype. The rearrangement links TRBV5-6 to TRBJ2-3; TRBD2 matches 9 bases. The V and J ends lost 9 bases and 3 bases, in that order; junction bases with no gene match: 8. The length of the CDR3 is 14 residues. The germline V gene encodes CDR1 SGHDT and CDR2 YYEEEE. The CDR3 region has the DNA TGTGCCACCTCCCCCCTAGCGGGAACAGATACGCAGTATTTT. Residues: CATSPLAGTDTQYF.

The chain combines TRBV4-1 with TRBJ2-3; TRBD2 aligns across 9 bases. This CDR3 is 16 amino acids long. V shed 1 base, J shed 3 bases, and the junction held 5 bases outside the gene matches. The germline CDR1 and CDR2 sequences are MGHRA and YSYEKL. CDR3 sequence reads: CASSQASSGNTDTQYF. CDR3 nucleotides: TGCGCCAGCAGCCAAGCGTCTAGCGGGAATACAGATACGCAGTATTTT.

The chain uses TRBV7-9 and TRBJ2-3, with 14 bases identical to TRBD2. The germline V gene encodes CDR1 SEHNR and CDR2 FQNEAQ (reference sequence). V lost 3 bases and J lost 6; bases outside the gene matches: 5. The length of the CDR3 is 16 residues. The CDR3 DNA reads as TGTGCCAGCAGCTTTGGACTAGCGGGAGGCTGGGATACGCAGTATTTT. Amino acid sequence: CASSFGLAGGWDTQYF.

This clonotype occurred a few times. The gene calls are TRBV11-1 and TRBJ2-1, with D possibly TRBD1 on 5 matching bases. Germline assignment: CDR1 SGHAT and CDR2 FQDESV (reference sequence). This CDR3 is 18 amino acids long. Between the trimmed V and J ends, which lost 3 bases and 5 bases, there was a span of 23 bases. The CDR3 loop reads CASSFPGFADSHNNEQFF. The CDR3 DNA reads as TGTGCCAGCAGCTTTCCGGGTTTTGCCGACAGCCACAACAATGAGCAGTTCTTC. The full variable domain, completed using reference TRBV11-1 and TRBJ2-1, is EAEVAQSPRYKITEKSQAVAFWCDPISGHATLYWYRQILGQGPELLVQFQDESVVDDSQLPKDRFSAERLKGVDSTLKIQPAELGDSAMYLCASSFPGFADSHNNEQFFGPGTRLTVL.

The V call is TRBV12-5, the J call TRBJ2-5; D is unclear. This CDR3 is 14 amino acids long. Trimming removed 3 bases at V and 2 bases at J, with 10 bases between. Germline V gives CDR1 LGHNT, CDR2 FRNRAP. This CDR3 is CASGFGTHQETQYF. CDR3 nucleotides: TGTGCTAGTGGTTTCGGCACTCATCAAGAGACCCAGTACTTC.

This clonotype was recorded at least ten times. The V gene is TRBV20-1, the J gene TRBJ2-3; D possibly corresponds to TRBD1 (6 bases). The CDR3 has 13 residues. Per the germline V gene, CDR1 is DFQATT and CDR2 is SNEGSKA (reference sequence). Trimming cost V 2 bases and J 2 bases, with 8 bases left between them. For the CDR3, the DNA is TGCAGTGCTAGAAGGGACAACACAGATACGCAGTATTTT. Its protein is CSARRDNTDTQYF.

The rearrangement links TRBV2 to TRBJ2-6; D may be TRBD1 (6 bases). This CDR3 spans 18 amino acids. V was trimmed by 1 base and J by 1 base, leaving 14 bases between them. Germline V gene lookup returns CDR1 SNHLY and CDR2 FYNNEI. The CDR3 sequence is CASSEGVIRGSGANVLTF. CDR3 DNA: TGTGCCAGCAGTGAAGGAGTAATCAGGGGTTCTGGGGCCAACGTCCTGACTTTC.

This clonotype has a handful of counts. The V gene is TRBV29-1, the J gene TRBJ1-1; D remains ambiguous. The CDR3 covers 13 residues. V lost 3 bases and J 3 bases, leaving 11 bases between the germline ends. Germline V CDR1 and CDR2: SQVTM, ANQGSEA. This CDR3 is CSVDRVLYTEAFF. The CDR3 region has the DNA TGCAGCGTTGATAGGGTTCTGTACACTGAAGCTTTCTTT. Drawing the rest from reference TRBV29-1 and TRBJ1-1, the complete variable domain is SAVISQKPSRDICQRGTSLTIQCQVDSQVTMMFWYRQQPGQSLTLIATANQGSEATYESGFVIDKFPISRPNLTFSTLTVSNMSPEDSSIYLCSVDRVLYTEAFFGQGTRLTVV.

V and J are TRBV12-5 and TRBJ2-1; D is undetermined. Germline CDR1 is LGHNT and CDR2 is FRNRAP. V shed 6 bases and J shed 2 bases, with 17 bases lying between them. The CDR3 is 16 amino acids. The CDR3 DNA follows: TGTGCTAGTGGGCAGACCGGAGCAGCACCCTACAATGAGCAGTTCTTC. Amino acid sequence: CASGQTGAAPYNEQFF.

The V call is TRBV12-5, the J call TRBJ2-7; the D gene is possibly TRBD2 (6 bases). This CDR3 is built from 14 residues. Trimming removed 1 base from V and 2 bases from J, with 9 bases in between. CDR1 is LGHNT, CDR2 FRNRAP, per germline. The CDR3 bases are TGTGCTAGTGGTTTGGAGGAGGGGCCCTACGAGCAGTACTTC. The encoded protein is CASGLEEGPYEQYF.

Only a few counts were recorded for this clonotype. The CDR3 coding sequence is TGCAGTGCTAGAGATCCGAAGGGAGGGTTAGCGGGTCTAGGGTACAATGAGCAGTTCTTC. Its protein is CSARDPKGGLAGLGYNEQFF. The chain is built from TRBV20-1 and TRBJ2-1; 7 nucleotides line up with TRBD2. The J segment lost 4 bases and the V segment lost 0 bases, leaving 21 bases of the junction unmatched. Germline V CDR1 and CDR2: DFQATT, SNEGSKA (reference sequence). There are 20 residues in the CDR3.

This clonotype was found a few times. CDR3 in DNA: TGCAGCGTTGTTAAGGCCATTGCGAACACTGAAGCTTTCTTT. It yields the protein CSVVKAIANTEAFF. This rearrangement joins TRBV29-1 to TRBJ1-1; D remains unclear. CDR3 length equals 14 residues. V shed 4 bases and J shed 1 base, with 13 bases lying between them. The germline gives CDR1 SQVTM, CDR2 ANQGSEA.

The chain employs TRBV7-8 and TRBJ1-1; TRBD1 might be the D (6 bases). V was shortened by 6 bases and J by 4 bases, with 30 bases between the two germline ends. CDR3 length: 19 residues. Germline-derived CDR1 and CDR2 are SGHVS and FQNEAQ. The CDR3 reads CASSPRRGGASGSSTEAFF. CDR3 in DNA: TGTGCCAGCAGTCCCCGTCGGGGGGGCGCATCGGGTTCTAGCACTGAAGCTTTCTTT.

The sample holds a few counts of this clonotype. CDR3 in amino acids: CASSFLQGRDEAFF. CDR3 bases: TGTGCCAGCAGTTTTTTGCAGGGAAGGGATGAAGCTTTCTTT. This chain links TRBV28 with TRBJ1-1; maybe TRBD1 (5 bases). The CDR3 runs 14 residues. V was shortened by 3 bases and J by 7 bases, with 15 bases between the two germline ends. The germline CDR1 and CDR2 sequences are MDHEN and SYDVKM. Filled out from reference TRBV28 and TRBJ1-1, the complete variable domain reads DVKVTQSSRYLVKRTGEKVFLECVQDMDHENMFWYRQDPGLGLRLIYFSYDVKMKEKGDIPEGYSVSREKKERFSLILESASTNQTSMYLCASSFLQGRDEAFFGQGTRLTVV.

This clonotype occurred a few times. The chain employs TRBV6-5 and TRBJ2-7, with 10 bases that match TRBD1. The ends lost 4 bases at V and 2 bases at J; junction bases unmatched: 8. Germline assignment: CDR1 MNHEY and CDR2 SVGAGI. The CDR3 contains 16 residues. In nucleotides, the CDR3 is TGTGCCAGCAGTTTAAAATCCGGGACAGGGGCCTACGAGCAGTACTTC. Translated: CASSLKSGTGAYEQYF.

This clonotype was found many times. The chain is built from TRBV7-3 and TRBJ2-3, with D unresolved. Germline CDR1 is SGHTA and CDR2 is FQGTGA. Trimming cost V 5 bases and J 1 base, with 13 bases left between them. The CDR3 is 15 amino acids. In DNA, the CDR3 is TGTGCCAGCAGCCTTCGTGGTATCGGCACAGATACGCAGTATTTT. This sequence encodes CASSLRGIGTDTQYF.

This clonotype was found a few times. The chain joins TRBV2 to TRBJ1-1, with D maybe TRBD1 (5 bases). The V gene lost 4 bases and the J gene lost 2 bases, with 11 bases spanning the gap. Germline V gene sequence: CDR1 SNHLY, CDR2 FYNNEI. This CDR3 has 14 residues. This CDR3 is CASSGSGLNTEAFF. Written as DNA, the CDR3 is TGTGCCAGCAGTGGATCGGGGCTAAACACTGAAGCTTTCTTT.

This clonotype showed up just a few times. The chain uses TRBV11-3 and TRBJ2-7; possibly TRBD2 for D (6 bases). The CDR3 runs to 12 residues. Trimming removed 5 bases at V and 3 bases at J, with 8 bases between. Germline V lookup: CDR1 SGHNT, CDR2 YENEEA. The CDR3: CASSREVYEQYF. The CDR3 nucleotides read TGTGCCAGCAGCAGGGAGGTCTACGAGCAGTACTTC. Variable domain in full (rest from reference TRBV11-3 and TRBJ2-7): EAGVVQSPRYKIIEKKQPVAFWCNPISGHNTLYWYLQNLGQGPELLIRYENEEAVDDSQLPKDRFSAERLKGVDSTLKIQPAELGDSAVYLCASSREVYEQYFGPGTRLTVT.

This clonotype was seen ten or more times. The rearrangement links TRBV6-1 to TRBJ2-5; tentatively, D is TRBD2 (5 bases). Trimming took off 4 bases at V and 1 base at J, with 10 bases between the two ends. Germline CDR1 is MNHNS and CDR2 is SASEGT. This CDR3 is built from 14 residues. The CDR3 protein is CASSGRGSQETQYF. CDR3 DNA: TGTGCCAGCAGTGGTCGAGGGTCCCAAGAGACCCAGTACTTC.

This clonotype was seen a handful of times. V and J are TRBV27 and TRBJ2-2; 11 positions agree with TRBD2. This CDR3 has 18 amino acids. V trimming: 4 bases; J trimming: 6 bases; junction bases outside the gene matches: 13. Germline CDR1 reads MNHEY; CDR2 reads SMNVEV (reference sequence). CDR3 loop: CASSSLTSGIRKAGELFF. The CDR3 DNA is TGTGCCAGCAGTTCACTGACTAGCGGGATACGAAAGGCCGGGGAGCTGTTTTTT.

This clonotype was counted between two and nine times. The chain employs TRBV20-1 and TRBJ2-1; 10 nucleotides match TRBD1. This CDR3 spans 18 amino acids. V trimming: 0 bases; J trimming: 7 bases; junction bases outside the gene matches: 15. The V gene's germline CDR1 is DFQATT and CDR2 SNEGSKA (reference sequence). The CDR3 bases are TGCAGTGCTAGAGACGACAGGGGGCGGATCGGGGGCATTAATGAGCAGTTCTTC. Protein: CSARDDRGRIGGINEQFF.